This entry lists 24 T cell receptor beta chains sequenced from one sample in a study of response to subunit inactivated influenza vaccine. TCRdb re-analysed the RT-PCR reads in MiXCR, keeping a single row per CDR3 protein. This sample yields 560,000 or so distinct CDR3 sequences, of which approximately 7.7% are seen a single time; about an eighth belongs to the top ten. Sequencing used PBMCs from blood, obtained less than 25 months after vaccination. The receptor set was obtained from a man in his fifties or sixties who received an inactivated influenza vaccine.

This clonotype occurred a few times. J is TRBJ1-2 and V is TRBV3-1, with 9 bases lining up with TRBD1. The V segment lost 4 bases and the J segment 4 bases; nucleotides outside the gene matches: 13. The CDR3 loop spans 17 amino acids. CDR1 LGHDT and CDR2 YNNKEL come from the germline V gene (reference sequence). CDR3 DNA sequence: TGTGCCAGCAGCCTAGGGACAGGGTCCTTCGAGGGCTATGGCTACACCTTC. It yields the protein CASSLGTGSFEGYGYTF. Full variable domain (rest looked up from reference TRBV3-1 and TRBJ1-2): DTAVSQTPKYLVTQMGNDKSIKCEQNLGHDTMYWYKQDSKKFLKIMFSYNNKELIINETVPNRFSPKSPDKAHLNLHINSLELGDSAVYFCASSLGTGSFEGYGYTFGSGTRLTVV.

This clonotype showed up just a few times. V and J are TRBV4-3 and TRBJ2-3; 8 bases map to TRBD1. V trimming: 0 bases; J trimming: 5 bases; junction bases outside the gene matches: 7. The germline CDR1 and CDR2 sequences are LGHNA and YSLEER. The CDR3 contains 16 residues. The CDR3 loop is CASSQDWAGGRDTQYF. DNA for the CDR3: TGCGCCAGCAGCCAAGATTGGGCAGGGGGCAGAGATACGCAGTATTTT.

The sample holds one count of this clonotype. The junction differs from germline at one of its ends, possibly a read error. This rearrangement joins TRBV4-3 to TRBJ2-1; possibly TRBD1 or TRBD2 for D (5 bases each). In germline, CDR1 is LGHNA, CDR2 YSLEER. The CDR3 length is 16 residues. The chain's CDR3 is CASSQVEGSSYNERFF. CDR3 coding DNA: TGCGCCAGCAGCCAAGTCGAGGGGAGCTCCTACAATGAGCGGTTCTTC.

V usage is TRBV29-1 and J usage is TRBJ1-4; D is ambiguous. V dropped 0 bases and J dropped 8 bases, with 16 bases sitting between them. The germline V gene encodes CDR1 SQVTM and CDR2 ANQGSEA. The CDR3 spans 15 residues. The CDR3 region has the DNA TGCAGCGTTGAAGATCGATACAAGGGTTGGGAAAAACTGTTTTTT. This encodes CSVEDRYKGWEKLFF. Based on the CDR3 plus reference TRBV29-1 and TRBJ1-4, the full variable domain is SAVISQKPSRDICQRGTSLTIQCQVDSQVTMMFWYRQQPGQSLTLIATANQGSEATYESGFVIDKFPISRPNLTFSTLTVSNMSPEDSSIYLCSVEDRYKGWEKLFFGSGTQLSVL.

This clonotype was counted many times. CDR3: CASSPQRENQPQHF. The CDR3 DNA reads as TGTGCCAGCTCACCACAAAGGGAAAATCAGCCCCAGCATTTT. The rearrangement uses TRBV18 and TRBJ1-5, with D unclear. Per germline, CDR1 KGHSH and CDR2 LQKENI. Trimming left V 1 base short and J 4 bases short, with 8 bases between. This CDR3 comprises 14 residues.

This clonotype came up a few times. The V call is TRBV6-5, the J call TRBJ2-7, with unresolved D. CDR3 size: 11 residues. V lost 8 bases and J 4 bases, leaving 9 bases between the germline ends. CDR1 MNHEY and CDR2 SVGAGI come from the germline V gene. The CDR3 sequence is CASGPTYEQYF. CDR3 bases: TGTGCCAGCGGACCAACTTACGAGCAGTACTTC.

This clonotype was seen a handful of times. CDR3 sequence: CASSPGLAGPRLDNEQFF. The CDR3 nucleotides are TGTGCCAGCAGTCCAGGACTAGCGGGCCCCCGGTTGGACAATGAGCAGTTCTTC. The chain carries TRBV28 and TRBJ2-1; 11 nucleotides agree with TRBD2. This CDR3 spans 18 amino acids. Germline trimming cut 5 bases from V and 5 bases from J; bases unmatched to any gene: 14. Germline CDR1 MDHEN, CDR2 SYDVKM.

This clonotype was detected a few times. The chain couples TRBV12-3 or TRBV12-4 to TRBJ1-2, with a possible D match to TRBD1 (5 bases). V gave up 5 bases and J gave up 6 bases, with 19 bases separating them. This CDR3 is built from 15 residues. CDR3 nucleotide sequence: TGTGCCAGCAGTCTCCGACAGAACCCGGGGGATGGCTACACCTTC. This codes for CASSLRQNPGDGYTF.

The rearrangement uses TRBV12-3 or TRBV12-4 and TRBJ2-7, with 9 bases identical to TRBD1. The CDR3 consists of 12 residues. J was trimmed by 9 bases and V by 6 bases; bases with no gene match: 6. The CDR3 sequence is CASRGTGTAQYF. CDR3 DNA: TGTGCCAGCAGGGGGACAGGGACGGCGCAGTACTTC.

This clonotype was recorded at least ten times. CDR3 residues: CASGGKLDREYGYTF. The CDR3 DNA is TGTGCCAGCGGGGGGAAATTGGACAGGGAATATGGCTACACCTTC. The chain couples TRBV2 to TRBJ1-2, with 8 bases lining up with TRBD1. The CDR3 runs 15 residues. The germline CDR1 and CDR2 sequences are SNHLY and FYNNEI. After removal of 8 bases from V and 5 bases from J, the junction contained 13 bases not matched to a gene. The full variable domain, its missing parts supplied by reference TRBV2 and TRBJ1-2, is EPEVTQTPSHQVTQMGQEVILRCVPISNHLYFYWYRQILGQKVEFLVSFYNNEISEKSEIFDDQFSVERPDGSNFTLKIRSTKLEDSAMYFCASGGKLDREYGYTFGSGTRLTVV.

This clonotype has at least ten counts. The rearrangement uses TRBV6-5 and TRBJ2-5, with D uncertain. CDR3 size: 14 residues. V lost 2 bases and J lost 7, with 14 bases in between. Looked up from germline, CDR1 is MNHEY and CDR2 is SVGAGI. The CDR3 DNA is TGTGCCAGCAGTTACGACGCGGTTCCAGGGACCCAGTACTTC. Translated: CASSYDAVPGTQYF.

The chain combines TRBV10-3 with TRBJ2-7; 14 nucleotides agree with TRBD2. The V gene end was trimmed by 4 bases and the J gene end by 4 bases; junction bases not matched to a gene: 6. The CDR3 is made up of 16 amino acids. Germline CDR1 and CDR2: ENHRY and SYGVKD. The CDR3 here is CAISGNGLAGGYEQYF. The CDR3 DNA reads as TGTGCCATCAGTGGCAACGGACTAGCGGGAGGTTACGAGCAGTACTTC.

This clonotype has at least ten counts. The chain is built from TRBV29-1 and TRBJ1-1; TRBD1 might be the D (5 bases). The CDR3 runs 14 residues. CDR1 SQVTM and CDR2 ANQGSEA come from the germline V gene. V was clipped by 1 base and J by 0 bases, with 9 bases between them. CDR3 sequence reads: CSVEATAMNTEAFF. CDR3 in DNA: TGCAGCGTTGAAGCGACAGCGATGAACACTGAAGCTTTCTTT.

This clonotype was counted a few times. This rearrangement joins TRBV27 to TRBJ2-2; 8 nucleotides agree with TRBD2. Germline assignment: CDR1 MNHEY and CDR2 SMNVEV (reference sequence). V shed 2 bases, J shed 5 bases, and the junction held 7 bases outside the gene matches. This CDR3 is 16 amino acids long. DNA for the CDR3: TGTGCCAGCAGTTTACGGCGCGGGAGGCAAACCGGGGAGCTGTTTTTT. Its protein product is CASSLRRGRQTGELFF.

This clonotype came up many times. This chain connects TRBV29-1 to TRBJ1-3; perhaps TRBD1 as D (6 bases). The ends were cut back, 6 bases at V and 4 bases at J, with 13 bases in the middle. The CDR3 has 13 residues. CDR1 SQVTM and CDR2 ANQGSEA come from the germline V gene. The CDR3 bases are TGCAGCGTCTTACAGGGTTTGGGAAACACCATATATTTT. Its translation is CSVLQGLGNTIYF.

The chain links TRBV28 to TRBJ1-2, with TRBD1 identical over 8 bases. Germline lookup yields CDR1 MDHEN and CDR2 SYDVKM. CDR3 length: 13 amino acids. V gave up 7 bases and J gave up 3 bases; unmatched junction bases: 4. The CDR3 bases are TGTGCCAGCAATATGGACAGGGACTATGGCTACACCTTC. It yields the protein CASNMDRDYGYTF.

This clonotype was found a few times. The chain combines TRBV7-9 with TRBJ2-7; D remains unclear. Germline values: CDR1 SEHNR, CDR2 FQNEAQ (reference sequence). This CDR3 has 14 amino acids. V was clipped by 1 base and J by 7 bases, with 14 bases between them. The chain's CDR3 is CASSLESGPGEQYF. DNA for the CDR3: TGTGCCAGCAGCTTAGAGTCCGGGCCCGGGGAGCAGTACTTC.

V is TRBV4-1 and J is TRBJ2-7; 9 bases line up with TRBD1. The CDR3 loop spans 16 amino acids. Germline V gene lookup returns CDR1 MGHRA and CDR2 YSYEKL. V lost 0 bases and J lost 1; bases outside the gene matches: 4. CDR3 sequence reads: CASSQDTGTGSYEQYF. The DNA of the CDR3 is TGCGCCAGCAGCCAAGATACTGGGACAGGGTCCTACGAGCAGTACTTC.

This clonotype appeared a few times. The V gene is TRBV11-2, the J gene TRBJ2-1; D is ambiguous. The CDR3 totals 14 residues. Trimming cost V 10 bases and J 4 bases, with 17 bases left between them. Germline-derived CDR1 and CDR2 are SGHAT and FQNNGV. CDR3 in amino acids: CATNEIGRYNEQFF. The CDR3 coding sequence is TGTGCCACCAATGAAATTGGGCGGTACAATGAGCAGTTCTTC. Together with reference TRBV11-2 and TRBJ2-1, the CDR3 gives the full variable domain: EAGVAQSPRYKIIEKRQSVAFWCNPISGHATLYWYQQILGQGPKLLIQFQNNGVVDDSQLPKDRFSAERLKGVDSTLKIQPAKLEDSAVYLCATNEIGRYNEQFFGPGTRLTVL.

There are many counts of this clonotype. The DNA for the CDR3 is TGTGCCAGCAGTTTTGGGAGGGGATACGAGCAGTACTTC. Its translation: CASSFGRGYEQYF. The V gene is TRBV7-2, the J gene TRBJ2-7; 7 nucleotides match TRBD2. CDR3 size: 13 residues. V lost 6 bases to trimming and J lost 4 bases; unmatched junction nucleotides: 6. The V gene's germline CDR1 is SGHTA and CDR2 FQGNSA.

This chain connects TRBV12-3 or TRBV12-4 to TRBJ2-7, with 8 positions matching TRBD1. The CDR3 is 12 residues long. With 8 bases clipped from V and 2 bases from J, the junction kept 2 bases outside the gene matches. The CDR3 sequence: CASRGQAYEQYF. CDR3 coding DNA: TGTGCCAGCCGGGGACAGGCCTACGAGCAGTACTTC.

V gene TRBV15 combines with J gene TRBJ2-7, with D perhaps TRBD1 (6 bases). V lost 0 bases to trimming and J lost 10 bases, with 16 bases between them. This CDR3 has 14 amino acids. CDR1 LNHNV and CDR2 YYDKDF come from the germline V gene (reference sequence). CDR3 sequence (DNA): TGTGCCACCAGCAGAGATAGCACCGGACAGCTTCAGTACTTC. Residues: CATSRDSTGQLQYF.

This chain links TRBV11-2 with TRBJ1-6; perhaps TRBD1 as D (5 bases). This CDR3 spans 13 amino acids. CDR1 SGHAT and CDR2 FQNNGV come from the germline V gene. V was shortened by 6 bases and J by 14 bases, with 17 bases between the two germline ends. CDR3 protein: CASSRLQVPALHF. CDR3 sequence (DNA): TGTGCCAGCAGTCGCCTACAGGTTCCAGCCCTCCACTTT.

A word on this clonotype: At one of its ends the junction is not consistent with the germline gene, which may arise from a read error. The chain joins TRBV18 to TRBJ2-7; 7 positions match TRBD1. This CDR3 is 15 amino acids long. From germline, CDR1 is KGHSH and CDR2 LQKENI. The CDR3 loop reads CASSPRDSLSSEQYF. In DNA, the CDR3 is TGTGCCAGCTCACCAAGGGACAGCCTATCCTCCGAGCAGTACTTC. Supplemented by reference TRBV18 and TRBJ2-7, the full variable domain reads NAGVMQNPRHLVRRRGQEARLRCSPMKGHSHVYWYRQLPEEGLKFMVYLQKENIIDESGMPKERFSAEFPKEGPSILRIQQVVRGDSAAYFCASSPRDSLSSEQYFGPGTRLTVT.